A single TCR beta chain is shown here with its context. Its antigen remains unidentified. The authors ran a second PCR of 7 to 11 cycles using a sample-barcoded 5' primer and a J-beta primer mix. TCRdb fed the 5' RACE reads into MiXCR, producing one record per CDR3 protein. The sample gives 1 million to 1.2 million distinct CDR3 sequences, around two fifths of which show up once; around 13% is in the top ten. There are 15 residues in the CDR3. Trimming cost V 5 bases and J 0 bases, with 14 bases left between them. CDR1 and CDR2 (germline): SEHNR, FQNEAQ (reference sequence). This sample is drawn from a study of blood T cells in healthy people across ages. Study-wide results and limits: Naive and antigen-experienced cells were not separated, limiting conclusive comparison. Diversity of TCR beta per million T cells declined in a roughly linear way with age. Estimated diversity that came from one million T cells was considered an underestimate.

Sample donors were healthy Caucasian individuals that came from Russia, aged roughly 6 to 95. The chain has TRBV7-9 and TRBJ2-7; D possibly uses TRBD1 or TRBD2 (5 bases each). The receptor was isolated from a man aged 18 to 30 in good health. Sample: blood. DNA for the CDR3: TGTGCCAGCAGCGACCGCCGGGACCCCTCCTACGAGCAGTACTTC. Residues: CASSDRRDPSYEQYF.